A single sample gave rise to the 27 T cell receptor beta chains below, sequenced in a study of blood T cell repertoires in COVID-19. Profiling relied on immunoSEQ multiplex PCR, and the TCRdb table lists in-frame clones only, not all of them. The sample holds 150,000 or so clones; about 86% are singletons and the top ten take 8% to 10%. Sequenced material: peripheral blood. These TCRs come from a man in his fifties or sixties with acute or convalescent COVID-19.

The V gene is TRBV10-1, the J gene TRBJ2-4; 7 bases map to TRBD1. V trimming: 2 bases; J trimming: 12 bases; junction bases outside the gene matches: 10. This CDR3 is built from 14 residues. Looked up from germline, CDR1 is WNHNN and CDR2 is SYGVQD (reference sequence). The DNA for the CDR3 is TGCGCCAGCAGTGAGAACAGGGGTCTTTCCCATCAGTACTTC. This sequence encodes CASSENRGLSHQYF.

The CDR3 coding sequence is TGTGCCAGTAGTAGGGCAGGTTATAGCAATCAGCCCCAGCATTTT. This encodes CASSRAGYSNQPQHF. The V call is TRBV19, the J call TRBJ1-5; D remains unclear. The germline gives CDR1 LNHDA, CDR2 SQIVND (reference sequence). V was shortened by 4 bases and J by 0 bases, with 10 bases between the two germline ends. The length of the CDR3 is 15 residues. Full variable domain (remainder filled in from reference TRBV19 and TRBJ1-5): DGGITQSPKYLFRKEGQNVTLSCEQNLNHDAMYWYRQDPGQGLRLIYYSQIVNDFQKGDIAEGYSVSREKKESFPLTVTSAQKNPTAFYLCASSRAGYSNQPQHFGDGTRLSIL.

The V gene is TRBV11-2, the J gene TRBJ2-7, with D uncertain. Germline CDR1 is SGHAT and CDR2 is FQNNGV. The germline V and J ends were trimmed by 2 bases and 0 bases, with 5 bases remaining between them. The CDR3 is made up of 13 amino acids. CDR3: CASSLTNSYEQYF. The CDR3 coding sequence is TGTGCCAGCAGCTTAACTAACTCCTACGAGCAGTACTTC.

The V gene is TRBV24-1, the J gene TRBJ2-2, with 9 bases identical to TRBD1. Germline V gene lookup returns CDR1 KGHDR and CDR2 SFDVKD. The V and J ends lost 6 bases and 4 bases, in that order; junction bases with no gene match: 8. CDR3 length equals 16 residues. CDR3 nucleotides: TGTGCCACCAGTTCTTTCGGACAGGGGCGCACCGGGGAGCTGTTTTTT. It codes for CATSSFGQGRTGELFF.

This clone was seen just once. This rearrangement joins TRBV2 to TRBJ1-1, with D possibly being TRBD1 (5 bases). Germline CDR1 reads SNHLY; CDR2 reads FYNNEI. Trimming left V 6 bases short and J 8 bases short, with 25 bases between. The CDR3 sequence is 16 residues long. The CDR3 DNA reads TGTGCCAGCAGCTTGAGGGACCCCGTGGCGGGAGGAGAAGCTTTCTTT. Its protein is CASSLRDPVAGGEAFF.

This sequence joins TRBV19 and TRBJ2-5; TRBD2 agrees at 8 bases. Germline CDR1 is LNHDA and CDR2 is SQIVND (reference sequence). The CDR3 has 17 amino acids. Losses at the gene ends were 7 bases for V and 4 bases for J; bases not matched to a gene: 17. In DNA, the CDR3 is TGTGCCAGTACCCCCCCCCGTAGCGGGACAAATCCAGAGACCCAGTACTTC. This gives the protein CASTPPRSGTNPETQYF.

This chain links TRBV19 with TRBJ1-2; TRBD1 agrees at 9 bases. The J segment lost 4 bases and the V segment lost 3 bases, leaving 6 bases of the junction unmatched. The CDR3 runs to 15 residues. Germline V gene data show CDR1 as LNHDA and CDR2 as SQIVND (reference sequence). The CDR3 coding sequence is TGTGCCAGTAGTATCCAGACAGGGGGTGCCTATGGCTACACCTTC. Translation: CASSIQTGGAYGYTF.

This clone was observed a single time. The gene calls are TRBV6-1 and TRBJ2-1, with TRBD1 as a possible D gene (6 bases). V gave up 2 bases and J gave up 9 bases, with 20 bases separating them. CDR1 MNHNS and CDR2 SASEGT come from the germline V gene. This CDR3 contains 16 residues. CDR3 nucleotide sequence: TGTGCCAGCAGTGAACACCCAGGGGTTGGTACAACTGAGCAGTTCTTC. It codes for CASSEHPGVGTTEQFF.

The chain joins TRBV6-6 to TRBJ2-1; 7 nucleotides line up with TRBD2. Losses at the gene ends were 6 bases for V and 8 bases for J; bases not matched to a gene: 4. This CDR3 contains 12 residues. Looked up from germline, CDR1 is MNHNY and CDR2 is SVGAGI (reference sequence). The CDR3 DNA sequence: TGTGCCAGCAGCCCGGCGGGGGATGAGCAGTTCTTC. As protein: CASSPAGDEQFF.

This rearrangement joins TRBV3-1 (or the pseudogene TRBV3-2) to TRBJ1-1; perhaps TRBD1 as D (5 bases). There are 14 residues in the CDR3. Trimming took off 5 bases at V and 1 base at J, with 11 bases between the two ends. Germline loops: CDR1 LGHDT, CDR2 YNNKEL (reference sequence). As DNA, the CDR3 is TGTGCCAGCAGCTACCTAGGGGAGAACACTGAAGCTTTCTTT. Protein sequence: CASSYLGENTEAFF.

This chain connects TRBV6-5 to TRBJ2-7; 9 bases line up with TRBD1. Germline CDR1 MNHEY, CDR2 SVGAGI. The CDR3 covers 15 residues. The ends lost 6 bases at V and 5 bases at J; junction bases unmatched: 11. CDR3 DNA sequence: TGTGCCAGCAGCACGGTGGACAGGGGTAGCAACGAGCAGTACTTC. It specifies CASSTVDRGSNEQYF.

V and J are TRBV6-5 and TRBJ1-2; 10 bases align to TRBD1. CDR3 size: 14 residues. Trimming cost V 6 bases and J 4 bases; bases outside gene matches: 5. Germline V gives CDR1 MNHEY, CDR2 SVGAGI. CDR3 protein: CASRWDRGSYGYTF. The CDR3 DNA is TGTGCCAGCAGATGGGACAGGGGAAGCTATGGCTACACCTTC.

The V call is TRBV9, the J call TRBJ1-6; 7 bases agree with TRBD1. Germline CDR1 SGDLS, CDR2 YYNGEE. Unmatched junction bases numbered 6, after V lost 0 bases and J lost 9 bases. The CDR3 contains 15 residues. For the CDR3, the DNA is TGTGCCAGCAGCGTAGGCCGACAGGGTGGTTCACCCCTCCACTTT. Translating it yields CASSVGRQGGSPLHF. Using reference TRBV9 and TRBJ1-6 for the parts outside the CDR3, the full variable domain is DSGVTQTPKHLITATGQRVTLRCSPRSGDLSVYWYQQSLDQGLQFLIQYYNGEERAKGNILERFSAQQFPDLHSELNLSSLELGDSALYFCASSVGRQGGSPLHFGNGTRLTVT.

The chain joins TRBV14 to TRBJ2-1, with 7 bases aligning to TRBD1. This CDR3 spans 16 amino acids. The trim removed 4 bases at V and 4 bases at J, leaving 10 bases unmatched. The germline V gene has CDR1 SGHDN and CDR2 FVKESK. CDR3 residues: CASSPLISGQYNEQFF. The CDR3 bases are TGTGCCAGCAGCCCCCTCATATCGGGACAGTACAATGAGCAGTTCTTC.

The J gene is TRBJ2-2, the V gene TRBV7-8, with D perhaps TRBD2 (6 bases). The CDR3 consists of 14 residues. Germline CDR1 reads SGHVS; CDR2 reads FQNEAQ. Trimming stripped 4 bases from V and 6 bases from J, with 12 bases between. CDR3 nucleotide sequence: TGTGCCAGCAGCTGGGGGGAGGCCGCCGGGGAGCTGTTTTTT. Its protein product is CASSWGEAAGELFF.

This clone was counted only a few times. The chain combines TRBV15 with TRBJ2-2; the D gene is possibly TRBD1 (5 bases). The CDR3 length is 13 residues. V gave up 5 bases and J gave up 1 base, with 5 bases separating them. CDR1 is LNHNV, CDR2 YYDKDF, per germline (reference sequence). For the CDR3, the DNA is TGTGCCACCAGCGGACAGAACACCGGGGAGCTGTTTTTT. Translation: CATSGQNTGELFF.

The genes are TRBV27 and TRBJ1-5, with TRBD1 matching over 9 bases. J lost 6 bases, V lost 4 bases, and 4 bases had no gene match. This CDR3 region has 14 residues. CDR1 is MNHEY and CDR2 is SMNVEV in the germline V gene (reference sequence). CDR3 loop: CASSSTGGLQPQHF. In DNA, the CDR3 is TGTGCCAGCAGTTCCACAGGGGGCCTTCAGCCCCAGCATTTT.

CDR3 sequence: CASSPLAGVNEQYF. The DNA for the CDR3 is TGTGCCAGCAGCCCACTAGCGGGAGTCAACGAGCAGTACTTC. This chain connects TRBV3-1 (or the pseudogene TRBV3-2) to TRBJ2-7; TRBD2 aligns across 11 bases. This CDR3 has 14 residues. Germline CDR1 reads LGHDT; CDR2 reads YNNKEL (reference sequence). V lost 4 bases, J lost 5 bases, and 4 bases stayed unmatched.

The rearrangement links TRBV7-9 to TRBJ2-5; tentative D call: TRBD1 (5 bases). V lost 1 base and J lost 1, with 10 bases in between. The CDR3 is made up of 15 amino acids. Germline V lookup: CDR1 SEHNR, CDR2 FQNEAQ (reference sequence). In DNA, the CDR3 is TGTGCCAGCAGCTTAGGTGGGGCCACCCAAGAGACCCAGTACTTC. Translating gives CASSLGGATQETQYF.

The sample holds one count of this clone. This chain joins TRBV7-9 and TRBJ2-3; TRBD2 matches at 8 bases. The CDR3 contains 16 residues. Germline V lookup: CDR1 SEHNR, CDR2 FQNEAQ (reference sequence). V was clipped by 1 base and J by 2 bases; unmatched bases: 5. DNA of the CDR3: TGTGCCAGCAGCTTAGGTAGCGGGACTGACACAGATACGCAGTATTTT. Its protein is CASSLGSGTDTDTQYF.

CDR3 in amino acids: CASSTRRRGNTEQFF. In DNA, the CDR3 is TGTGCCAGCAGCACCCGGCGCAGGGGAAACACGGAGCAGTTCTTC. The chain couples TRBV9 to TRBJ2-1, with TRBD1 as a possible D gene (6 bases). Germline CDR1 is SGDLS and CDR2 is YYNGEE. The CDR3 spans 15 residues. The V gene lost 4 bases and the J gene lost 10 bases, with 21 bases spanning the gap.

The chain employs TRBV4-1 and TRBJ1-5, with 8 positions matching TRBD1. The CDR3 spans 20 residues. Trimming took 4 bases from V and 5 from J; bases not matched to a gene: 22. Germline-derived CDR1 and CDR2 are MGHRA and YSYEKL. The CDR3 here is CASSPPTDRGTWDTDQPQHF. The CDR3 nucleotides read TGCGCCAGCAGCCCGCCAACCGACAGGGGCACGTGGGACACTGATCAGCCCCAGCATTTT.

This chain connects TRBV2 to TRBJ1-2; the match to TRBD1 covers 9 bases. The CDR3 sequence is 15 residues long. V lost 7 bases and J lost 4; bases outside the gene matches: 10. CDR1 and CDR2 from the germline V gene are SNHLY and FYNNEI. The CDR3 loop is CASTPGPGQGYGYTF. Written as DNA, the CDR3 is TGTGCCAGCACCCCAGGTCCGGGACAGGGCTATGGCTACACCTTC.

The chain couples TRBV7-9 to TRBJ1-4, with TRBD1 as a possible D gene (5 bases). The germline V gene encodes CDR1 SEHNR and CDR2 FQNEAQ (reference sequence). This CDR3 contains 14 residues. Deletions cut 5 bases from V and 4 bases from J, with 11 bases between. Here the CDR3 DNA reads TGTGCCAGCAGCCCCGGGACTTATAATGAAAAACTGTTTTTT. Translating gives CASSPGTYNEKLFF. The full variable domain, rest sourced from reference TRBV7-9 and TRBJ1-4, is DTGVSQNPRHKITKRGQNVTFRCDPISEHNRLYWYRQTLGQGPEFLTYFQNEAQLEKSRLLSDRFSAERPKGSFSTLEIQRTEQGDSAMYLCASSPGTYNEKLFFGSGTQLSVL.

CDR3 in DNA: TGCAGCGCCCTCCACCCTAGCGTTGAGCAGTTCTTC. It encodes CSALHPSVEQFF. The V and J genes are TRBV29-1 and TRBJ2-1; TRBD2 is a possible D gene (6 bases). Germline V gene lookup returns CDR1 SQVTM and CDR2 ANQGSEA. The ends were cut back, 7 bases at V and 9 bases at J, with 16 bases in the middle. The CDR3 covers 12 residues.

V gene TRBV13 combines with J gene TRBJ2-1; D is ambiguous. The CDR3 is 13 amino acids. The germline CDR1 and CDR2 sequences are PRHDT and FYEKMQ (reference sequence). The V end was cut by 3 bases, the J end by 3 bases, with 6 bases between. The CDR3 region is CASSLYGYNEQFF. Here the CDR3 DNA reads TGTGCCAGCAGCTTGTACGGCTACAATGAGCAGTTCTTC.

This clone was observed a single time. This chain connects TRBV2 to TRBJ1-4; possibly TRBD1 for D (6 bases). With 3 bases removed from V and 1 base from J, the gap between germline ends came to 12 bases. Germline V gene lookup returns CDR1 SNHLY and CDR2 FYNNEI. This CDR3 comprises 16 residues. The CDR3 here is CASSEGSRGTNEKLFF. DNA of the CDR3: TGTGCCAGCAGTGAGGGAAGCAGGGGAACTAATGAAAAACTGTTTTTT.